The 30 T cell receptor beta chains below were found in one sample sequenced in a study of blood T cell repertoires in COVID-19. Using immunoSEQ multiplex PCR, the repertoire was profiled, and TCRdb retains in-frame clones only, with some absent. The sample consists of 180,000 or so clones, roughly 89% of them appearing once. Material for sequencing was PBMCs or T cells enriched from blood (not recorded which). The receptors originated from a woman aged 40 to 50 with acute COVID-19.

The chain has TRBV7-9 and TRBJ1-4; 8 bases agree with TRBD1. V dropped 1 base and J dropped 6; count of bases not matched to a gene: 10. Germline values: CDR1 SEHNR, CDR2 FQNEAQ (reference sequence). The CDR3 sequence is 17 residues long. The CDR3 is CASSLGGRGQTHEKLFF. As DNA, the CDR3 is TGTGCCAGCAGCTTAGGGGGCAGGGGGCAGACACATGAAAAACTGTTTTTT.

The chain couples TRBV19 to TRBJ2-7, with D possibly TRBD1 on 5 matching bases. The V gene's germline CDR1 is LNHDA and CDR2 SQIVND (reference sequence). The CDR3 is made up of 16 amino acids. V shed 5 bases and J shed 3 bases, with 20 bases lying between them. The CDR3 is CASSAPGSRAIYEQYF. In DNA, the CDR3 is TGTGCCAGTAGTGCCCCAGGCTCCAGGGCGATCTACGAGCAGTACTTC.

This rearrangement joins TRBV27 to TRBJ2-7; D is ambiguous. The CDR3 has 13 amino acids. The V end was cut by 5 bases, the J end by 0 bases, with 8 bases between. CDR1 and CDR2 (germline): MNHEY, SMNVEV (reference sequence). The CDR3, as DNA: TGTGCCAGCAGTCCTAACCCCTCCTACGAGCAGTACTTC. This translates into CASSPNPSYEQYF.

The chain joins TRBV2 to TRBJ1-2; unclear D gene. The V end was cut by 8 bases, the J end by 0 bases, with 13 bases between. The CDR3 sequence is 14 residues long. Germline values: CDR1 SNHLY, CDR2 FYNNEI. The CDR3 loop reads CASEYKETNYGYTF. The CDR3 region has the DNA TGTGCCAGCGAGTATAAGGAGACTAACTATGGCTACACCTTC.

The chain has TRBV29-1 and TRBJ2-7, with 8 positions matching TRBD1. Germline trimming cut 4 bases from V and 7 bases from J; bases unmatched to any gene: 6. Germline V lookup: CDR1 SQVTM, CDR2 ANQGSEA. The CDR3 is made up of 12 amino acids. CDR3 sequence: CSVGQGAGEQYF. The CDR3 DNA sequence: TGCAGCGTTGGGCAGGGGGCCGGGGAGCAGTACTTC.

The gene calls are TRBV14 and TRBJ2-1, with a possible D match to TRBD1 (5 bases). CDR1 is SGHDN and CDR2 is FVKESK in the germline V gene. This CDR3 has 16 amino acids. V was pared by 5 bases and J by 4 bases, with 18 bases between. CDR3 DNA: TGTGCCAGCAGCTCGAATAGACAGTCCTTTTACAATGAGCAGTTCTTC. This sequence encodes CASSSNRQSFYNEQFF. Based on the CDR3 plus reference TRBV14 and TRBJ2-1, the full variable domain is EAGVTQFPSHSVIEKGQTVTLRCDPISGHDNLYWYRRVMGKEIKFLLHFVKESKQDESGMPNNRFLAERTGGTYSTLKVQPAELEDSGVYFCASSSNRQSFYNEQFFGPGTRLTVL.

This rearrangement joins TRBV3-1 (or the pseudogene TRBV3-2) to TRBJ2-6; 8 positions agree with TRBD2. Germline trimming cut 1 base from V and 1 base from J; bases unmatched to any gene: 3. Germline CDR1 LGHDT, CDR2 YNNKEL (reference sequence). The CDR3 is made up of 17 amino acids. As DNA, the CDR3 is TGTGCCAGCAGCCAAGTCGGGAGGGGGTCTGGGGCCAACGTCCTGACTTTC. Its protein is CASSQVGRGSGANVLTF.

The chain couples TRBV13 to TRBJ1-2; 11 bases are a match to TRBD1. CDR1 is PRHDT, CDR2 FYEKMQ, per germline (reference sequence). With 5 bases clipped from V and 3 bases from J, the junction kept 2 bases outside the gene matches. The CDR3 spans 14 residues. CDR3 sequence: CASSLGQGDYGYTF. The CDR3 coding sequence is TGTGCCAGCAGCCTGGGACAGGGGGACTATGGCTACACCTTC. Looking up the rest from reference TRBV13 and TRBJ1-2 gives the full variable domain: AAGVIQSPRHLIKEKRETATLKCYPIPRHDTVYWYQQGPGQDPQFLISFYEKMQSDKGSIPDRFSAQQFSDYHSELNMSSLELGDSALYFCASSLGQGDYGYTFGSGTRLTVV.

This clone was observed a single time. The V call is TRBV4-1, the J call TRBJ2-1; 9 nucleotides match TRBD2. This CDR3 comprises 17 residues. With 1 base clipped from V and 5 bases from J, the junction kept 9 bases outside the gene matches. CDR1 is MGHRA, CDR2 YSYEKL, per germline. Here the CDR3 DNA reads TGCGCCAGCAGCCAAGTCCCGCCTAGCGGGGACAACAATGAGCAGTTCTTC. It yields the protein CASSQVPPSGDNNEQFF.

The J gene is TRBJ2-7, the V gene TRBV7-9, with 11 bases identical to TRBD1. The CDR3 consists of 14 residues. Per the germline V gene, CDR1 is SEHNR and CDR2 is FQNEAQ (reference sequence). The J segment lost 5 bases and the V segment lost 1 base, leaving 1 base of the junction unmatched. DNA for the CDR3: TGTGCCAGCAGCTTAGGGACAGGGGGCCACGAGCAGTACTTC. Encoded protein: CASSLGTGGHEQYF.

The gene calls are TRBV30 and TRBJ1-6; tentatively, D is TRBD1 (5 bases). With 3 bases removed from V and 2 bases from J, the gap between germline ends came to 14 bases. From germline, CDR1 is GTSNPN and CDR2 SVGIG (reference sequence). This CDR3 spans 16 amino acids. This CDR3 is CAWRTSKGTYNSPLHF. The CDR3 DNA follows: TGTGCCTGGAGGACCTCCAAGGGGACCTATAATTCACCCCTCCACTTT.

In its sample, this clone was seen once. The chain combines TRBV13 with TRBJ1-4, with 9 bases aligning to TRBD1. The CDR3 length is 15 residues. CDR1 is PRHDT and CDR2 is FYEKMQ in the germline V gene (reference sequence). V trimming: 5 bases; J trimming: 7 bases; junction bases outside the gene matches: 8. The CDR3, as DNA: TGTGCCAGCAGCCCTGGACAGGGGATAAGTGAAAAACTGTTTTTT. This gives the protein CASSPGQGISEKLFF.

This sequence joins TRBV27 and TRBJ1-2, with D maybe TRBD1 (6 bases). Trimming cost V 10 bases and J 4 bases, with 16 bases left between them. Germline CDR1 MNHEY, CDR2 SMNVEV (reference sequence). The CDR3 runs 13 residues. Written as DNA, the CDR3 is TGTGCCACCAGGCCGACAGGATCCTATGGCTACACCTTC. Amino acid sequence: CATRPTGSYGYTF.

The chain is built from TRBV5-5 and TRBJ1-6; 9 positions match TRBD1. This CDR3 spans 18 amino acids. From germline, CDR1 is SGHKS and CDR2 YYEKEE (reference sequence). The V gene end was trimmed by 0 bases and the J gene end by 8 bases; junction bases not matched to a gene: 12. CDR3: CASSLGPPGQGIDSPLHF. In DNA form, the CDR3 reads TGTGCCAGCAGCTTGGGGCCCCCGGGACAGGGAATCGATTCACCCCTCCACTTT.

This chain uses TRBV6-1 with TRBJ1-2, with 7 bases that match TRBD1. The germline V gene encodes CDR1 MNHNS and CDR2 SASEGT. The CDR3 is made up of 18 amino acids. The J segment lost 8 bases and the V segment lost 4 bases, leaving 22 bases of the junction unmatched. The chain's CDR3 is CASSAFGGTAGIRTGYTF. CDR3 bases: TGTGCCAGCAGTGCGTTTGGTGGGACAGCCGGTATACGGACGGGCTACACCTTC.

The rearrangement uses TRBV30 and TRBJ1-3; a possible D gene is TRBD1 (5 bases). This CDR3 has 13 residues. Germline V gene lookup returns CDR1 GTSNPN and CDR2 SVGIG (reference sequence). Trimming cost V 3 bases and J 4 bases, with 10 bases left between them. CDR3 sequence (DNA): TGTGCCTGGAGCCAGGGCTGGGGAAACACCATATATTTT. This encodes CAWSQGWGNTIYF.

The count of this clone is one. This rearrangement joins TRBV12-5 to TRBJ2-3; 7 bases fit TRBD1. Trimming took 1 base from V and 0 from J; bases not matched to a gene: 1. This CDR3 contains 15 residues. Per the germline V gene, CDR1 is LGHNT and CDR2 is FRNRAP. The CDR3 DNA sequence: TGTGCTAGTGGTTTGGGGGACAGAAGCACAGATACGCAGTATTTT. Translated, it gives CASGLGDRSTDTQYF.

The J gene is TRBJ2-7, the V gene TRBV6-2 or TRBV6-3, with 11 bases lining up with TRBD2. CDR3 length: 14 amino acids. With V trimmed by 5 bases and J by 6 bases, 6 bases remained unmatched. The germline gives CDR1 MNHEY, CDR2 SVGEGT. This chain's CDR3 is CASSGLAGSGEQYF. CDR3 nucleotide sequence: TGTGCCAGCAGTGGACTAGCGGGTTCGGGCGAGCAGTACTTC.

This chain links TRBV7-9 with TRBJ2-5; D might be TRBD2 (5 bases). Germline V gene sequence: CDR1 SEHNR, CDR2 FQNEAQ (reference sequence). The V end lost 1 base, the J end lost 0 bases, and 9 bases lay between the germline ends. The CDR3 is 15 residues long. The CDR3 sequence: CASSLELVHQETQYF. The DNA of the CDR3 is TGTGCCAGCAGCTTAGAACTAGTCCACCAAGAGACCCAGTACTTC.

The rearrangement uses TRBV10-3 and TRBJ1-2; D remains unclear. Per the germline V gene, CDR1 is ENHRY and CDR2 is SYGVKD. There are 13 residues in the CDR3. Trimming stripped 0 bases from V and 5 bases from J, with 7 bases between. The CDR3 sequence is CAISESGDYGYTF. The CDR3 coding sequence is TGTGCCATCAGTGAGTCGGGAGATTATGGCTACACCTTC.

In DNA, the CDR3 is TGTGCCAGCAGTCCCCAAGCGGGGGGCTACAATGAGCAGTTCTTC. Its translation: CASSPQAGGYNEQFF. This chain links TRBV6-5 with TRBJ2-1; 9 bases are shared with TRBD2. This CDR3 comprises 15 residues. The V segment lost 5 bases and the J segment 3 bases; nucleotides outside the gene matches: 5. Germline CDR1 is MNHEY and CDR2 is SVGAGI.

The gene calls are TRBV5-6 and TRBJ1-3; D is undetermined. Germline lookup yields CDR1 SGHDT and CDR2 YYEEEE. The CDR3 covers 15 residues. The V end lost 1 base, the J end lost 9 bases, and 17 bases lay between the germline ends. CDR3 protein: CASSLRDTLRGTIYF. DNA for the CDR3: TGTGCCAGCAGCTTGAGAGACACTCTTCGGGGCACCATATATTTT. Variable domain in full (rest from reference TRBV5-6 and TRBJ1-3): DAGVTQSPTHLIKTRGQQVTLRCSPKSGHDTVSWYQQALGQGPQFIFQYYEEEERQRGNFPDRFSGHQFPNYSSELNVNALLLGDSALYLCASSLRDTLRGTIYFGEGSWLTVV.

The chain combines TRBV19 with TRBJ1-2, with 7 nucleotides matching TRBD1. The V gene's germline CDR1 is LNHDA and CDR2 SQIVND (reference sequence). J lost 4 bases, V lost 1 base, and 6 bases had no gene match. The CDR3 consists of 15 residues. CDR3 in amino acids: CASSIVPGTAYGYTF. The CDR3, as DNA: TGTGCCAGTAGTATAGTCCCCGGGACAGCCTATGGCTACACCTTC. Full variable domain (missing parts from reference TRBV19 and TRBJ1-2): DGGITQSPKYLFRKEGQNVTLSCEQNLNHDAMYWYRQDPGQGLRLIYYSQIVNDFQKGDIAEGYSVSREKKESFPLTVTSAQKNPTAFYLCASSIVPGTAYGYTFGSGTRLTVV.

CDR3 coding DNA: TGTGCCAGCAGCGTCCAACCTCAACTCACTAGGGGAGGCGAGCAGTACTTC. This translates into CASSVQPQLTRGGEQYF. The gene calls are TRBV6-2 or TRBV6-3 and TRBJ2-7; weak D call: TRBD2 (6 bases). Germline V CDR1 and CDR2: MNHEY, SVGEGT. Trimming left V 6 bases short and J 6 bases short, with 27 bases between. This CDR3 has 17 residues.

CDR3 nucleotide sequence: TGTGCCAGCAGCCAAGCGCCCGCGGGGGTTAGGTCTGGGGCCAACGTCCTGACTTTC. This translates into CASSQAPAGVRSGANVLTF. The chain has TRBV4-2 and TRBJ2-6; 7 positions agree with TRBD2. The CDR3 extends over 19 amino acids. Trimming removed 1 base from V and 1 base from J; junction bases left unmatched: 10. Germline-derived CDR1 and CDR2 are LGHNA and YNFKEQ.

The chain recombines TRBV2 with TRBJ1-3; no firm D call. Trimming shortened V by 8 bases and J by 3 bases, and 11 bases separated the two germline ends. The CDR3 consists of 13 residues. CDR1 and CDR2 (germline): SNHLY, FYNNEI. The CDR3 is CASGRGDGNTIYF. The CDR3 nucleotides read TGTGCCAGCGGTCGTGGAGATGGAAACACCATATATTTT.

This chain connects TRBV21-1 to TRBJ1-1; the table's D call, TRBD1, has no DNA check behind it. TRBV21-1 corresponds to a pseudogene. This CDR3 is 16 amino acids long. CDR3 in DNA: TGTGCCAGCAGCCTACAGGGCCTGAAGCCCGACACTGAAGCTTTCTTT. It encodes CASSLQGLKPDTEAFF.

The rearrangement joins TRBV9 to TRBJ1-4; no definite D call. Trimming took off 5 bases at V and 3 bases at J, with 14 bases between the two ends. The germline V gene encodes CDR1 SGDLS and CDR2 YYNGEE. The length of the CDR3 is 15 residues. The CDR3 is CASSAASGPNEKLFF. Here the CDR3 DNA reads TGTGCCAGCAGTGCAGCGTCTGGCCCTAATGAAAAACTGTTTTTT.

On this clone itself: Other DNA variants within this sample encode the same CDR3. V usage is TRBV7-9 and J usage is TRBJ2-3; TRBD1 aligns across 9 bases. Germline CDR1 SEHNR, CDR2 FQNEAQ (reference sequence). V shed 2 bases and J 4 bases; nucleotides not matched to a gene: 1. CDR3 length: 14 amino acids. DNA of the CDR3: TGTGCCAGCAGCTTAACAGGGGGCGCAGATACGCAGTATTTT. Protein sequence: CASSLTGGADTQYF.

The CDR3: CSAQGGETQYF. The CDR3 DNA sequence: TGCAGCGCACAGGGTGGAGAGACCCAGTACTTC. V gene TRBV29-1 combines with J gene TRBJ2-5; maybe TRBD1 (6 bases). CDR1 is SQVTM and CDR2 is ANQGSEA in the germline V gene. The V end was cut by 7 bases, the J end by 4 bases, with 10 bases between. The CDR3 consists of 11 residues. The full variable domain, rest sourced from reference TRBV29-1 and TRBJ2-5, is SAVISQKPSRDICQRGTSLTIQCQVDSQVTMMFWYRQQPGQSLTLIATANQGSEATYESGFVIDKFPISRPNLTFSTLTVSNMSPEDSSIYLCSAQGGETQYFGPGTRLLVL.